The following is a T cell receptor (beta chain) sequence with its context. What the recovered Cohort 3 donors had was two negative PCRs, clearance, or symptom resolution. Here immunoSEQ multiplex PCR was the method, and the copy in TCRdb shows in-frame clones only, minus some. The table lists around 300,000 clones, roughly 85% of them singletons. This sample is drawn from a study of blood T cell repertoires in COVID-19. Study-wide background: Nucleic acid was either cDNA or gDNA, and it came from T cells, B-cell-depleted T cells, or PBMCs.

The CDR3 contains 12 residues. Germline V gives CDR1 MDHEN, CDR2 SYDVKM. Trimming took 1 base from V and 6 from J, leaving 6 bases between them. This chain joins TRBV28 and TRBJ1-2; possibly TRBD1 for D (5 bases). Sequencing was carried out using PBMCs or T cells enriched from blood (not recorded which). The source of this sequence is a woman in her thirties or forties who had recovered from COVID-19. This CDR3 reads CASSLSGNGYTF. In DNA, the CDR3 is TGTGCCAGCAGTTTATCAGGGAATGGCTACACCTTC.